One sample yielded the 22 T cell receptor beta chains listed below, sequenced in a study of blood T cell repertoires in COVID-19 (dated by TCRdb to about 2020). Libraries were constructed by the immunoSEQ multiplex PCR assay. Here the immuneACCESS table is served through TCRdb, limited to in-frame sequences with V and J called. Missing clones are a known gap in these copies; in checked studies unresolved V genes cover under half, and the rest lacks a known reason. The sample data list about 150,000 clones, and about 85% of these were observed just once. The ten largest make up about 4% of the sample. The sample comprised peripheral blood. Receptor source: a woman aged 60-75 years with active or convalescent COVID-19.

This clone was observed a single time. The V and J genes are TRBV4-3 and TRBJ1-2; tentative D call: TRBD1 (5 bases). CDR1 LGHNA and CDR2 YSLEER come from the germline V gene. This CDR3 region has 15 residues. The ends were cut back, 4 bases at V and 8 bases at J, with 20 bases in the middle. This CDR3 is CASSPLGMGGDGYTF. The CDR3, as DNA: TGCGCCAGCAGCCCCCTAGGGATGGGGGGGGACGGCTACACCTTC.

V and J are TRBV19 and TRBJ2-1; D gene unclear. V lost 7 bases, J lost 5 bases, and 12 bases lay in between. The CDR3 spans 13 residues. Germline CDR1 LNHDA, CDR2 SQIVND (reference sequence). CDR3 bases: TGTGCCAGTACCTCGACTGTCCACAATGAGCAGTTCTTC. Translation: CASTSTVHNEQFF.

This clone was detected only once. CDR3 sequence reads: CASTYPGLAGGQETQYF. CDR3 sequence (DNA): TGTGCCAGCACCTATCCGGGACTAGCGGGGGGGCAAGAGACCCAGTACTTC. The chain links TRBV6-7 to TRBJ2-5; TRBD2 matches at 16 bases. TRBV6-7 is placed among ORFs of uncertain function. J lost 2 bases, V lost 7 bases, and 7 bases had no gene match. The CDR3 extends over 17 amino acids.

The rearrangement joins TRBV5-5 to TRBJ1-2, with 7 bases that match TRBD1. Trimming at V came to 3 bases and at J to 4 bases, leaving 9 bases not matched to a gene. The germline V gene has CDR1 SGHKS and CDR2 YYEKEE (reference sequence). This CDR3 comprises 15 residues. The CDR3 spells CASSSIGDSIYGYTF. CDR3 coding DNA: TGTGCCAGCAGCTCCATAGGGGACAGCATCTATGGCTACACCTTC. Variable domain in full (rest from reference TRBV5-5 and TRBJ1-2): DAGVTQSPTHLIKTRGQQVTLRCSPISGHKSVSWYQQVLGQGPQFIFQYYEKEERGRGNFPDRFSARQFPNYSSELNVNALLLGDSALYLCASSSIGDSIYGYTFGSGTRLTVV.

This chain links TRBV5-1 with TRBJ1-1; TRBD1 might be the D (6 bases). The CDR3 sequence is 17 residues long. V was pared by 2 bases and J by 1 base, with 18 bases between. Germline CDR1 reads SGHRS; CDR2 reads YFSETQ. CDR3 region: CASSFFSGVGTNTEAFF. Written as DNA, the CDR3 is TGCGCCAGCAGCTTTTTCTCAGGGGTCGGAACGAACACTGAAGCTTTCTTT. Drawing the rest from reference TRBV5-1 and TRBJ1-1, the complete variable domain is KAGVTQTPRYLIKTRGQQVTLSCSPISGHRSVSWYQQTPGQGLQFLFEYFSETQRNKGNFPGRFSGRQFSNSRSEMNVSTLELGDSALYLCASSFFSGVGTNTEAFFGQGTRLTVV.

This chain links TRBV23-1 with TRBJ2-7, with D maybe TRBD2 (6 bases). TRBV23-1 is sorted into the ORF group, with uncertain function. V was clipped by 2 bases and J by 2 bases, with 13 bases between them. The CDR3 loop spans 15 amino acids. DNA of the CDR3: TGCGCCAGCAGTCAAGGGACTCATACACCCTACGAGCAGTACTTC. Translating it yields CASSQGTHTPYEQYF.

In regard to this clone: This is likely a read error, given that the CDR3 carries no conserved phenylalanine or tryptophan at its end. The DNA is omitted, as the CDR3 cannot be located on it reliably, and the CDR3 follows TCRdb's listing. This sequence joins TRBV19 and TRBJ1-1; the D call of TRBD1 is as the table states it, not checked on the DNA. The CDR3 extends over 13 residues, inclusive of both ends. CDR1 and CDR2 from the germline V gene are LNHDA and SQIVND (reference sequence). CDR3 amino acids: CASKEWGGTGAVY.

The CDR3 DNA reads TGTGCCAGCTCACGGGACAGGGAAACGGATGGCTACACCTTC. The encoded protein is CASSRDRETDGYTF. This chain uses TRBV18 with TRBJ1-2, with 9 positions matching TRBD1. Germline CDR1 KGHSH, CDR2 LQKENI. Germline trimming cut 4 bases from V and 6 bases from J; bases unmatched to any gene: 6. The CDR3 totals 14 residues.

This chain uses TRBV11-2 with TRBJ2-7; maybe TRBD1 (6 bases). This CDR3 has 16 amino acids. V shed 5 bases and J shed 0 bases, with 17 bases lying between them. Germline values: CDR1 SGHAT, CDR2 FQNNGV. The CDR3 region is CASSPTHWDISYEQYF. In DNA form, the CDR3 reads TGTGCCAGCAGCCCTACTCACTGGGACATCTCCTACGAGCAGTACTTC.

This CDR3 reads CASSQEARGWKETQYF. CDR3 nucleotide sequence: TGTGCCAGCAGCCAAGAGGCTCGGGGGTGGAAAGAGACCCAGTACTTC. V and J are TRBV14 and TRBJ2-5; D might be TRBD2 (6 bases). With 0 bases removed from V and 3 bases from J, the gap between germline ends came to 14 bases. CDR3 length: 16 residues. CDR1 is SGHDN, CDR2 FVKESK, per germline.

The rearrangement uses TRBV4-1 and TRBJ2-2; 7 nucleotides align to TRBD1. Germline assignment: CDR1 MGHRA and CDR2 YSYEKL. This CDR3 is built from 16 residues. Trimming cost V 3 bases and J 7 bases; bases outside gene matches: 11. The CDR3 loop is CASSHLTGIGGGELFF. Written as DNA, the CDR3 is TGCGCCAGCAGCCACCTGACAGGGATAGGGGGCGGGGAGCTGTTTTTT.

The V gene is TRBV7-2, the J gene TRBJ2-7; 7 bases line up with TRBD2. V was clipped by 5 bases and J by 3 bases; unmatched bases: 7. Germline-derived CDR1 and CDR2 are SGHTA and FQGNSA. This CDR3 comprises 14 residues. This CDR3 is CASSVSGTVYEQYF. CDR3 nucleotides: TGTGCCAGCAGCGTCAGCGGGACTGTCTACGAGCAGTACTTC.

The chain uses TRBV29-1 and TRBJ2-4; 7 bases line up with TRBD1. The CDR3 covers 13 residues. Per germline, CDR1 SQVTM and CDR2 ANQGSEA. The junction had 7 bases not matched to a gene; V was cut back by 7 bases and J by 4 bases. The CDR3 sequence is CSARGQEKNIQYF. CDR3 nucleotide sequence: TGCAGCGCACGCGGACAGGAAAAAAACATTCAGTACTTC.

CDR3 amino acids: CATIDSPNKETQYF. CDR3 DNA sequence: TGTGCCACTATAGACTCTCCAAACAAAGAGACCCAGTACTTC. The chain carries TRBV7-2 and TRBJ2-5; D is uncertain. CDR1 and CDR2 from the germline V gene are SGHTA and FQGNSA. V was clipped by 10 bases and J by 3 bases, with 18 bases between them. CDR3 length equals 14 residues.

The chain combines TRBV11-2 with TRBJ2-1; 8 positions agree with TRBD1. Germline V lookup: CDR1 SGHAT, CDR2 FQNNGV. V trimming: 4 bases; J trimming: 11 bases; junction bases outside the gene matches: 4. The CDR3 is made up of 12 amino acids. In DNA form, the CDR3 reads TGTGCCAGCAGCTACGGACAGGGTCAGCAGTTCTTC. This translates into CASSYGQGQQFF.

CDR3 nucleotide sequence: TGTGCCAGTAGTTTCCCGGGACAGGGGTATCAGCCCCAGCATTTT. Encoded protein: CASSFPGQGYQPQHF. The chain couples TRBV19 to TRBJ1-5, with 10 bases that match TRBD1. J lost 5 bases, V lost 5 bases, and 6 bases had no gene match. CDR3 length equals 15 residues. Germline V gives CDR1 LNHDA, CDR2 SQIVND (reference sequence).

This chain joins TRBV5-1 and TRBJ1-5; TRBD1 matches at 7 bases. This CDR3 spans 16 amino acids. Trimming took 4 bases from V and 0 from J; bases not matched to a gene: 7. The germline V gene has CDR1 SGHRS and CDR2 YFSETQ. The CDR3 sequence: CASSTGTDYSNQPQHF. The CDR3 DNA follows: TGCGCCAGCAGCACTGGGACAGACTATAGCAATCAGCCCCAGCATTTT.

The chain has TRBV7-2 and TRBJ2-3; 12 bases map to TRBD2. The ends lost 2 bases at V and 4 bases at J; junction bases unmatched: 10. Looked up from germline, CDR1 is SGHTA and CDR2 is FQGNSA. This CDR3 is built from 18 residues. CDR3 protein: CASSLLGSSGGASDTQYF. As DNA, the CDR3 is TGTGCCAGCAGCTTACTGGGGTCTAGCGGGGGGGCCTCAGATACGCAGTATTTT.

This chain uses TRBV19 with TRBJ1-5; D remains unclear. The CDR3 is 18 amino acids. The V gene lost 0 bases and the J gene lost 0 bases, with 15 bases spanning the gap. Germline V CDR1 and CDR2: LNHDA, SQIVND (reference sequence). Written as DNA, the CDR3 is TGTGCCAGTAGTATAGATCCTCTTCGGGGAAATAGCAATCAGCCCCAGCATTTT. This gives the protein CASSIDPLRGNSNQPQHF.

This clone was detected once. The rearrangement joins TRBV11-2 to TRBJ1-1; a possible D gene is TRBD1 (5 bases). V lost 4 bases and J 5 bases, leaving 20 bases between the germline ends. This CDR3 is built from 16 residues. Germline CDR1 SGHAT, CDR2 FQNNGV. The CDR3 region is CASSSLSPGQTTEAFF. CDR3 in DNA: TGTGCCAGCAGCTCCCTTAGCCCAGGGCAAACGACTGAAGCTTTCTTT.

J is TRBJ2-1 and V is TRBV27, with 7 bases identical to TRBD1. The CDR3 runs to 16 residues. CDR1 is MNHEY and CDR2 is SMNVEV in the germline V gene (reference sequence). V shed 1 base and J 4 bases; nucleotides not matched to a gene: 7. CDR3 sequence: CASSLLAGGSYNEQFF. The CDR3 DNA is TGTGCCAGCAGTTTATTGGCAGGGGGTTCTTACAATGAGCAGTTCTTC.

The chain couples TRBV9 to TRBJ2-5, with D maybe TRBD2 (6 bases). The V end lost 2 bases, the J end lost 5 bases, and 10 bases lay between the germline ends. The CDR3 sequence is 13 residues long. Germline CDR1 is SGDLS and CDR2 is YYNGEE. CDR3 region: CASSVRGGETQYF. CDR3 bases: TGTGCCAGCAGCGTGCGGGGCGGCGAGACCCAGTACTTC.